This TCR beta chain was sequenced during a study of STAT5B mutations in CD4+ large granular lymphocyte leukemia. Study-level results: Patient CD4-sorted repertoires stayed more clonal than healthy ones after leukemic-clone removal. 8/27 top patient clones versus 2/35 control clones were TRBV06-family.

Libraries were prepared by immunoSEQ multiplex PCR; TCRdb keeps only in-frame clonotypes and omits some of them. The sample yields 40,000 to 45,000 clones, about four fifths seen once. Points on this clone: What it binds is unknown.

V trimming: 5 bases; J trimming: 2 bases; junction bases outside the gene matches: 7. The germline V gene has CDR1 MNHNY and CDR2 SVGAGI (reference sequence). The CDR3 runs to 16 residues. The sequence derives from a human donor in good health. The gene calls are TRBV6-6 and TRBJ2-7; 12 bases are shared with TRBD2. Material for sequencing was CD4+ T cells from blood buffy coats. The CDR3 sequence is CASSPSGLAGTYEQYF. The CDR3 DNA sequence: TGTGCCAGCAGTCCATCCGGACTAGCGGGAACCTACGAGCAGTACTTC.